This T cell receptor beta chain was sequenced for a study of CD8 T cells in Susac syndrome. Study-level findings and limits: The number of individuals included in the study's TCR sequencing and HLA analysis was acknowledged as relatively small.

Sequencing targeted TCR beta in T cells from blood (CD8+ and CD4+). The study used healthy donors as controls matched for age and sex. Random hexamers were used to reverse transcribe an amount of about 0.45 to 1 ug RNA. Amplification of TCR beta CDR3 was carried out by immunoSEQ multiplex PCR, which covered 54 Vbeta and 13 Jbeta segments. TCRdb processed the immunoSEQ multiplex PCR reads anew with MiXCR; each CDR3 protein has one entry. The table shows under 200,000 distinct CDR3 sequences, with 85% to 95% occurring only once. A remark on this clonotype: Antigen: not known.

This CDR3 comprises 16 residues. V was cut by 7 bases and J by 2 bases, with 20 bases left in between. The germline CDR1 and CDR2 sequences are MNHNS and SASEGT. This receptor was taken from a human donor in good health. The sample taken for sequencing was CD4+ T cells from PBMCs. The rearrangement links TRBV6-1 to TRBJ1-1; TRBD1 might be the D (5 bases). CDR3 sequence reads: CASMGSGADRNTEAFF. As DNA, the CDR3 is TGTGCCAGCATGGGATCAGGAGCCGACAGAAACACTGAAGCTTTCTTT.